The 28 T cell receptor beta chains in this list originate from one sample, sequenced in a study of T cells in women clearing cervical HPV infection (dated by TCRdb to 2016 to 2018). Preparation of the library involved the immunoSEQ multiplex PCR assay. The immuneACCESS repertoire file appears here via TCRdb, limited to in-frame rearrangements. These files lack a portion of the clones; in checked studies, under half of the deficit traces to unresolved V genes, and the cause of the others is not known. The table for this sample records under 30,000 clones. Jointly, the top ten make up 4.5% to 5.5% of the sample. What was sequenced was blood buffy coat. These receptors were collected from a woman aged 18 to 69 with a cervical HPV16 infection that either progressed to CIN3+ or cleared (not recorded which).

A word on this clone: The CDR3 is cut off 3 residues early in the read; its end comes from the germline J gene. Within the sample, other DNA sequences also encode this same CDR3. This chain links TRBV19 with TRBJ2-2; 7 nucleotides match TRBD1. The CDR3 has 17 residues. Losses at the gene ends were 2 bases for V and 3 bases for J; bases not matched to a gene: 9. Germline V gene lookup returns CDR1 LNHDA and CDR2 SQIVND (reference sequence). CDR3 bases read: TGTGCCAGTAGTATACCCCGGGACAGAGGAGACACCGGGGAG. Protein sequence: CASSIPRDRGDTGE. The CDR3 as a whole reads CASSIPRDRGDTGELFF.

The CDR3 is CASSELTGVYNSPLHF. CDR3 DNA (partial): TGCGCCAGCAGTGAGCTAACAGGGGTCTATAATTCACCC. The gene calls are TRBV10-2 and TRBJ1-6; 7 bases agree with TRBD1. The sequenced fragment ends 3 residues before the CDR3 boundary, so the rest is inferred from the germline J gene. CDR1 is WSHSY, CDR2 SAAADI, per germline. The CDR3 contains 16 residues. The junction had 4 bases not matched to a gene; V was cut back by 2 bases and J by 3 bases.

Concerning this clone itself: The read terminates 3 residues before the CDR3 end, so the remaining end is supplied by the germline J gene. This chain links TRBV5-1 with TRBJ2-1, with D unclear. The V end lost 2 bases, the J end lost 7 bases, and 10 bases lay between the germline ends. The CDR3 consists of 13 residues. CDR1 SGHRS and CDR2 YFSETQ come from the germline V gene. Incomplete CDR3 DNA: TGCGCCAGCAGCTTACCCCTAGGTAATGAG. Protein sequence: CASSLPLGNE. The whole CDR3 reads CASSLPLGNEQFF.

The CDR3 bases that were read are TGTGCCAGCAGCACCCAAATGGACTGGAGCTACGAG. Protein: CASSTQMDWSYE. The CDR3, in full, reads CASSTQMDWSYEQYF. This sequence joins TRBV7-9 and TRBJ2-7; tentatively, D is TRBD2 (5 bases). The CDR3 goes on 3 residues after the read ends, and that part is filled in from the germline J gene. Germline V lookup: CDR1 SEHNR, CDR2 FQNEAQ (reference sequence). This CDR3 is 15 amino acids long. With 5 bases removed from V and 3 bases from J, the gap between germline ends came to 17 bases.

About this clone itself: Read coverage stops 3 residues before the CDR3 terminus; the germline J gene supplies the remainder. The gene calls are TRBV20-1 and TRBJ2-7; perhaps TRBD1 as D (6 bases). Germline V CDR1 and CDR2: DFQATT, SNEGSKA (reference sequence). V lost 5 bases, J lost 3 bases, and 14 bases lay in between. CDR3 length equals 13 residues. Incomplete CDR3 DNA: TGCAGTGCTGAAGGGACATTAAACTACGAG. This gives the protein CSAEGTLNYE. In full, the CDR3 is CSAEGTLNYEQYF.

Comments on this clone: The read halts 3 residues ahead of the CDR3 end, with the missing end drawn from the germline J gene. The sample carries other DNA sequences with the same CDR3. The V and J genes are TRBV11-3 and TRBJ2-7; 9 nucleotides line up with TRBD2. CDR1 is SGHNT and CDR2 is YENEEA in the germline V gene. The V gene end was trimmed by 2 bases and the J gene end by 6 bases; junction bases not matched to a gene: 8. The CDR3 runs 15 residues. The CDR3 bases that were read are TGTGCCAGCAGCTTACTCGCGGGAGGGATGGGCGAG. Protein: CASSLLAGGMGE. The whole CDR3 sequence is CASSLLAGGMGEQYF.

As regards this clone: The CDR3 is cut off 3 residues early in the read; its end comes from the germline J gene. The chain combines TRBV2 with TRBJ2-3; TRBD2 might be the D (6 bases). The CDR3 is 17 residues long. Looked up from germline, CDR1 is SNHLY and CDR2 is FYNNEI. V lost 0 bases and J 3 bases, leaving 16 bases between the germline ends. The sequenced part of the CDR3 DNA is TGTGCCAGCAGTGAAGCCCACACCGGGGGACGGACAGATACG. As protein: CASSEAHTGGRTDT. Given in full, the CDR3 is CASSEAHTGGRTDTQYF. The entire variable domain, with the rest obtained from reference TRBV2 and TRBJ2-3, is as follows: EPEVTQTPSHQVTQMGQEVILRCVPISNHLYFYWYRQILGQKVEFLVSFYNNEISEKSEIFDDQFSVERPDGSNFTLKIRSTKLEDSAMYFCASSEAHTGGRTDTQYFGPGTRLTVL.

Concerning this clone: Coverage ceases 3 residues before the CDR3 finishes, and the germline J gene fills in the end. The chain joins TRBV10-3 to TRBJ2-7, with 10 bases matching TRBD2. The CDR3 consists of 16 residues. Germline assignment: CDR1 ENHRY and CDR2 SYGVKD. The trim removed 3 bases at V and 3 bases at J, leaving 8 bases unmatched. Here the CDR3 reads CAISDPGLAGDYEQYF. The DNA read from the CDR3 is TGTGCCATCAGTGACCCTGGGCTAGCGGGGGACTACGAG.

Its frequency marks this clone as medium-sized (0.01 to 0.1%). The CDR3 end is not reached by the read, which stops 3 residues before it; the germline J gene fills it in. This rearrangement joins TRBV19 to TRBJ2-7; a weak D match, TRBD1 (5 bases). V was clipped by 3 bases and J by 0 bases, with 9 bases between them. The CDR3 contains 14 residues. The germline CDR1 and CDR2 sequences are LNHDA and SQIVND (reference sequence). CDR3 amino acids: CASSIQGHSYEQYF. CDR3 DNA (partial): TGTGCCAGTAGTATTCAGGGCCACTCCTACGAG.

On this clone itself: The CDR3 end is not reached by the read, which stops 3 residues before it; the germline J gene fills it in. The rearrangement uses TRBV20-1 and TRBJ2-1, with D possibly TRBD1 on 7 matching bases. The CDR3 totals 15 residues. V was pared by 0 bases and J by 7 bases, with 16 bases between. Germline loops: CDR1 DFQATT, CDR2 SNEGSKA (reference sequence). The DNA read from the CDR3 is TGCAGTGCTAGAGATTTGACTTCAGGGGGGAATGAG. Its protein product is CSARDLTSGGNE. The whole CDR3 reads CSARDLTSGGNEQFF.

A remark on this clone: The read comes to an end 3 residues before the CDR3 does, leaving the germline J gene to fill in the end. The V call is TRBV6-9, the J call TRBJ1-1, with a possible D match to TRBD1 (5 bases). The CDR3 extends over 17 amino acids. CDR1 and CDR2 (germline): MNHGY, SVAAGI. CDR3 sequence reads: CASGTGDLILERLEAFF. Incomplete CDR3 DNA: TGTGCCAGCGGGACGGGGGATTTAATACTTGAGCGGCTCGAA.

Worth noting for this clone: One end of the junction does not line up with germline, which may come from a read error. The CDR3 end falls 3 residues outside the read, so it is completed with the germline J gene. The chain links TRBV7-9 to TRBJ2-4; D might be TRBD1 (7 bases). Germline CDR1 and CDR2: SEHNR and FQNEAQ (reference sequence). The CDR3 is made up of 13 amino acids. Partial CDR3 DNA: TGTGCCGGCAGGGGGGACAGTCTTTGGATT. Amino acids: CAGRGDSLWI. The whole CDR3 protein reads CAGRGDSLWIQYF.

On this clone itself: The CDR3 end is not reached by the read, which stops 3 residues before it; the germline J gene fills it in. The rearrangement uses TRBV7-6 and TRBJ2-3; 8 positions agree with TRBD2. There are 16 residues in the CDR3. Unmatched junction bases numbered 8, after V lost 2 bases and J lost 4 bases. In germline, CDR1 is SGHVS, CDR2 FNYEAQ. The CDR3 here is CASSLLSGRGSDTQYF. The sequenced part of the CDR3 DNA is TGTGCCAGCAGCTTATTGAGCGGGAGAGGTTCAGATACG.

A note on this clone: Read coverage stops 3 residues before the CDR3 terminus; the germline J gene supplies the remainder. The V gene is TRBV5-5, the J gene TRBJ2-7; no definite D call. This CDR3 spans 13 amino acids. The V gene's germline CDR1 is SGHKS and CDR2 YYEKEE (reference sequence). The V gene lost 3 bases and the J gene lost 3 bases, with 10 bases spanning the gap. The part of the CDR3 DNA that was read is TGTGCCAGCAGCTCAAACACCAACTACGAG. Translating gives CASSSNTNYE. The full CDR3 sequence reads CASSSNTNYEQYF.

Note on this clone: The read terminates 3 residues before the CDR3 end, so the remaining end is supplied by the germline J gene. The chain uses TRBV20-1 and TRBJ2-3, with 8 bases aligning to TRBD2. Per the germline V gene, CDR1 is DFQATT and CDR2 is SNEGSKA (reference sequence). CDR3 length: 15 amino acids. The junction had 4 bases not matched to a gene; V was cut back by 2 bases and J by 0 bases. Incomplete CDR3 DNA: TGCAGTGCTAGATCCCTAGCGGGTAGCACAGATACG. Protein: CSARSLAGSTDT. The complete CDR3 protein is CSARSLAGSTDTQYF.

With respect to this clone: The read is 3 residues too short to cover the CDR3 end, so that end is filled in from the germline J gene. The chain is built from TRBV20-1 and TRBJ1-2; D not resolved. Trimming removed 0 bases from V and 4 bases from J, with 6 bases in between. CDR1 is DFQATT, CDR2 SNEGSKA, per germline (reference sequence). This CDR3 spans 12 amino acids. The part of the CDR3 DNA that was read is TGCAGTGCTAGAGAAACAGTCTATGGC. Protein product: CSARETVYG. The whole CDR3 sequence is CSARETVYGYTF.

This CDR3 is CASSLDWQRYGYTF. CDR3 bases read: TGCGCCAGCAGCTTGGATTGGCAGCGGTATGGC. The J gene is TRBJ1-2, the V gene TRBV5-1, with D uncertain. With the read ending 3 residues before the CDR3 end, the germline J gene is used to fill in that end. Trimming removed 0 bases from V and 5 bases from J, with 11 bases in between. The V gene's germline CDR1 is SGHRS and CDR2 YFSETQ. CDR3 length equals 14 residues.

Concerning this clone: Sequencing ends 3 residues short of the CDR3 end; the germline J gene provides the rest. This chain uses TRBV23-1 with TRBJ1-1; 9 bases map to TRBD1. TRBV23-1 is given ORF status, its function remaining uncertain. J gave up 6 bases and V 3 bases, and 5 bases lay outside the gene matches. The CDR3 covers 14 residues. Partial CDR3 DNA: TGCGCCAGCAGTCAGTGGACAGGGGACCCTGAA. Amino acids: CASSQWTGDPE. The full CDR3 is CASSQWTGDPEAFF.

In regard to this clone: The CDR3 end falls 3 residues outside the read, so it is completed with the germline J gene. The rearrangement uses TRBV5-1 and TRBJ1-2; 7 bases map to TRBD1. Trimming cost V 3 bases and J 4 bases; bases outside gene matches: 9. The CDR3 consists of 15 residues. From germline, CDR1 is SGHRS and CDR2 YFSETQ. The CDR3: CASSSTGTATYGYTF. CDR3 DNA (partial): TGCGCCAGCAGCTCGACCGGGACAGCAACCTATGGC.

Turning to this clone: The missing CDR3 end, 3 residues past where the read stops, is filled in from the germline J gene. The chain couples TRBV2 to TRBJ1-2; TRBD1 agrees at 9 bases. The CDR3 is made up of 15 amino acids. Germline values: CDR1 SNHLY, CDR2 FYNNEI. Incomplete CDR3 DNA: TGTGCCAGCAGCCACGGGGACAGGGCTCGCAATGAC. It specifies CASSHGDRARND. The CDR3 as a whole reads CASSHGDRARNDYTF.

Concerning this clone: Sequencing ends 3 residues short of the CDR3 end; the germline J gene provides the rest. The chain couples TRBV7-3 to TRBJ2-2; 8 bases are shared with TRBD2. CDR1 SGHTA and CDR2 FQGTGA come from the germline V gene. This CDR3 has 14 residues. CDR3: CASSQRGRNSPLFF. Partial CDR3 DNA: TGTGCCAGCAGCCAGCGGGGGAGGAATTCACCG.

On this clone: The CDR3 end is not reached by the read, which stops 3 residues before it; the germline J gene fills it in. The J gene is TRBJ1-6, the V gene TRBV30, with a possible D match to TRBD1 (5 bases). V lost 2 bases and J lost 9, with 14 bases in between. This CDR3 comprises 14 residues. Germline V gene lookup returns CDR1 GTSNPN and CDR2 SVGIG (reference sequence). The covered CDR3 bases are TGTGCCTGGAGTATCGGGGGGAGGAGTTCACCC. This sequence encodes CAWSIGGRSSP. The whole CDR3 protein reads CAWSIGGRSSPLHF.

Note on this clone: Sequencing ends 3 residues short of the CDR3 end; the germline J gene provides the rest. The chain recombines TRBV7-9 with TRBJ2-2; tentatively, D is TRBD1 (6 bases). Germline V CDR1 and CDR2: SEHNR, FQNEAQ (reference sequence). V was cut by 5 bases and J by 5 bases, with 9 bases left in between. This CDR3 has 13 residues. CDR3 bases read: TGTGCCAGCAGCCCGAGGGGGACCGGGGAG. Protein sequence: CASSPRGTGE. From start to end, the CDR3 is CASSPRGTGELFF.

Points on this clone: Coverage ceases 3 residues before the CDR3 finishes, and the germline J gene fills in the end. This chain uses TRBV20-1 with TRBJ2-7, with 10 bases lining up with TRBD2. The V gene end was trimmed by 0 bases and the J gene end by 0 bases; junction bases not matched to a gene: 5. This CDR3 has 16 amino acids. Germline CDR1 and CDR2: DFQATT and SNEGSKA (reference sequence). CDR3 bases read: TGCAGTGCTAGAGAAAATAGCGGGAGGAGCTCCTACGAG. Translated, it gives CSARENSGRSSYE. The whole CDR3 protein reads CSARENSGRSSYEQYF.

Details on this clone: Read coverage stops 3 residues before the CDR3 terminus; the germline J gene supplies the remainder. The chain combines TRBV20-1 with TRBJ2-1; D may be TRBD1 (6 bases). Germline values: CDR1 DFQATT, CDR2 SNEGSKA (reference sequence). The germline V and J ends were trimmed by 4 bases and 7 bases, with 11 bases remaining between them. This CDR3 region has 12 residues. CDR3 sequence: CSAKTDSNEQFF. CDR3 bases read: TGCAGTGCTAAGACGGACAGTAATGAG.

As for this clone: The CDR3 end is not reached by the read, which stops 3 residues before it; the germline J gene fills it in. J is TRBJ2-1 and V is TRBV20-1; 8 bases match TRBD2. V dropped 0 bases and J dropped 6; count of bases not matched to a gene: 7. This CDR3 is 15 amino acids long. Germline CDR1 is DFQATT and CDR2 is SNEGSKA (reference sequence). The covered CDR3 bases are TGCAGTGCTAGAGAACCGAGCGGGGGCTTCAATGAG. Translation gives CSAREPSGGFNE. The whole CDR3 sequence reads CSAREPSGGFNEQFF.

Notes on this clone: The read is 3 residues too short to cover the CDR3 end, so that end is filled in from the germline J gene. The J gene is TRBJ1-2, the V gene TRBV10-3, with TRBD1 identical over 10 bases. CDR1 ENHRY and CDR2 SYGVKD come from the germline V gene. J lost 3 bases, V lost 2 bases, and 12 bases had no gene match. CDR3 size: 18 residues. The sequenced CDR3 bases are TGTGCCATCAGTGAGGGGTATGGGACAGGGGCAGAGTACTATGGC. Translating it yields CAISEGYGTGAEYYG. The CDR3 in its entirety is CAISEGYGTGAEYYGYTF.

CDR3 loop: CASSLQGDYGYTF. The sequenced part of the CDR3 DNA is TGTGCCAGCTCACTTCAGGGGGACTATGGC. This chain joins TRBV18 and TRBJ1-2; 7 bases are a match to TRBD1. The read halts 3 residues ahead of the CDR3 end, with the missing end drawn from the germline J gene. This CDR3 contains 13 residues. Looked up from germline, CDR1 is KGHSH and CDR2 is LQKENI. V dropped 4 bases and J dropped 3; count of bases not matched to a gene: 2.